This T cell receptor beta chain emerged from a study of PD-1 blockade in mismatch repair-deficient tumors (TCRdb year 2017). Notes on the research overall: Between late 2013 and 2016, the trial enrolled 86 consecutive patients with roughly twelve types of mismatch repair-deficient cancer, all of whom had received prior treatment and were progressing. Tumor-associated T cell clones were tracked in the peripheral blood of patients responding to PD-1 blockade by deep sequencing of TCR CDR3 regions. The study at large found these results: Rapid expansion after pembrolizumab followed by contraction, generally before radiologic responses, was shown by tumor-resident clones, which were often undetectable in blood before treatment.

The library was made by the immunoSEQ multiplex PCR assay. TCRdb took this table from immuneACCESS and kept in-frame rearrangements with V and J called. Such tables lack part of the clones; where checked against another copy, unresolved V genes explain under half of the gap, and the rest is unexplained. The sample table shows 39,000 or so clones, and around 80% are seen once. 1.1% of the sample is held by the ten biggest clonotypes. Mismatch repair deficiency was established in every enrolled patient by polymerase chain reaction or immunohistochemistry. A few patients who responded to pembrolizumab therapy underwent TCR sequencing. In the phase II trial, pembrolizumab PD-1 blockade was tested prospectively in advanced mismatch repair-deficient cancers, no matter which tissue of origin the cancers came from. Peripheral blood T cell samples were serially collected before and at multiple times after PD-1 blockade was started. Blood sampling time points were reported as weeks after the first dose of pembrolizumab.

The CDR3 numbers 17 residues from cysteine through phenylalanine. Only the CDR3 DNA stays, 51 bases, in frame from base 1. At the junction V is shortened by 0 bases and J by 4 bases, with 15 bases in between. The germline V gene provides CDR1 SNHLY and CDR2 FYNNEI. Turning to this clone: It lacks a known antigen. No qualities accompany the bases; no much larger clone lies one base away.

The source material was PBMCs, sampled approximately 41 weeks after starting pembrolizumab. The chain was built from TRBV2 and TRBJ2-2; the D gene is perhaps TRBD1, from 6 matching bases. This TCR was recovered from an adult with mismatch repair-deficient cancer. The nucleotides are TGTGCCAGCAGTGAAGCAGTGGGGGCGCAGTTCACCGGGGAGCTGTTTTTT. Its coded protein is CASSEAVGAQFTGELFF.